A selection of T cell receptor beta chains follows, all from one sample in a study of neoadjuvant anti-PD-1 for oral cavity cancer. The repertoire was sequenced with immunoSEQ multiplex PCR; TCRdb's copy has only in-frame clones and lacks some. The sample records 40,000 or so clones, approximately 40% being singletons. The sequencing used tumor tissue, collected after nivolumab (anti-PD-1) treatment. The source of these receptors is a person aged 35-79 years with oral cavity squamous cell carcinoma. Both conserved end residues are part of each CDR3. A D gene is named only where the DNA matches it firmly. Size is stated for part of the rows, as once, few or many counts, or as a class when the clone is expanded.

v_call,j_call,d_call,clone_size,cdr3_aa,cdr3_nt
TRBV6-1,TRBJ2-7,TRBD1,.,CASSPFGQGYEQYF,TGTGCCAGCAGTCCTTTCGGACAGGGGTACGAGCAGTACTTC
TRBV7-9,TRBJ2-1,.,few,CASSLDPSEKLNNEQFF,TGTGCCAGCAGCTTAGACCCTAGCGAGAAACTAAACAATGAGCAGTTCTTC
TRBV28,TRBJ1-2,TRBD1,.,CASSLMTGEPYGYTF,TGTGCCAGCAGTTTAATGACAGGGGAGCCCTATGGCTACACCTTC
TRBV6-4,TRBJ1-1,.,.,CASSDGTEAFF,TGTGCCAGCAGTGACGGGACTGAAGCTTTCTTT
TRBV27,TRBJ1-1,.,.,CASSLSPLRDTEAFF,TGTGCCAGCAGTTTATCGCCCCTACGGGACACTGAAGCTTTCTTT
TRBV30,TRBJ1-5,.,few,CAWSRTDSNQPQHF,TGTGCCTGGAGCCGGACAGATAGCAATCAGCCCCAGCATTTT
TRBV2,TRBJ1-4,.,few,CASSESRVGEKLFF,TGTGCCAGCAGTGAATCTCGAGTTGGTGAAAAACTGTTTTTT
TRBV15,TRBJ1-2,TRBD1,few,CATSGTWDSHYGYTF,TGTGCCACCAGTGGGACCTGGGACAGTCACTATGGCTACACCTTC
TRBV5-1,TRBJ1-4,.,.,CASSLAGTKDEKLFF,TGCGCCAGCAGCTTGGCCGGGACGAAGGATGAAAAACTGTTTTTT
TRBV7-2,TRBJ2-3,.,few,CASSLGTPRDTQYF,TGTGCCAGCAGCTTAGGGACACCGAGAGATACGCAGTATTTT
TRBV7-3,TRBJ2-7,.,few,CASSKGSSYEQYF,TGTGCCAGCAGCAAGGGTAGCTCCTACGAGCAGTACTTC
TRBV30,TRBJ1-4,.,few,CAWSMGNGEKLFF,TGTGCCTGGAGTATGGGGAATGGTGAAAAACTGTTTTTT
TRBV29-1,TRBJ1-1,TRBD1,few,CSVVDRDTEAFF,TGCAGCGTGGTGGACAGGGACACTGAAGCTTTCTTT
TRBV4-1,TRBJ1-4,.,many,CASSQYREAKLFF,TGCGCCAGCAGCCAGTACAGGGAGGCAAAACTGTTTTTT
TRBV19,TRBJ2-7,TRBD2,.,CASSMSGRAYEQYF,TGTGCCAGTAGTATGAGCGGGAGGGCCTACGAGCAGTACTTC
TRBV27,TRBJ2-7,.,.,CASSFGAIYEQYF,TGTGCCAGCAGTTTCGGGGCCATCTACGAGCAGTACTTC
TRBV7-8,TRBJ2-6,.,.,CASSLAGANVLTF,TGTGCCAGCAGCTTAGCTGGGGCCAACGTCCTGACTTTC
TRBV7-8,TRBJ2-7,.,few,CASSLATSGDTKQYF,TGTGCCAGCAGCTTAGCCACCAGCGGGGACACGAAACAGTACTTC
TRBV30,TRBJ1-4,.,.,CAWSVDNPNEKLFF,TGTGCCTGGAGTGTAGATAACCCTAATGAAAAACTGTTTTTT
TRBV7-9,TRBJ1-5,.,few,CASSLDWNQPIQPQHF,TGTGCCAGCAGCTTAGATTGGAACCAACCAATTCAGCCCCAGCATTTT
TRBV18,TRBJ2-2,.,medium-sized,CASSPIDSNTGELFF,TGTGCCAGCTCACCAATTGACTCGAACACCGGGGAGCTGTTTTTT
TRBV7-2,TRBJ2-7,.,few,CASSPTRGNYEQYF,TGTGCCAGCAGCCCCACTCGCGGGAACTACGAGCAGTACTTC
TRBV5-4,TRBJ2-1,.,.,CASSYSRSYEQFF,TGTGCCAGCAGCTATTCCCGGTCTTATGAGCAGTTCTTC
TRBV4-1,TRBJ1-4,.,.,CASSQSYGATNEKLFF,TGCGCCAGCAGCCAATCATATGGTGCAACTAATGAAAAACTGTTTTTT
TRBV5-1,TRBJ2-5,.,.,CASSHIINRAEETQYF,TGCGCCAGCAGTCACATAATCAACAGGGCGGAAGAGACCCAGTACTTC
TRBV5-1,TRBJ2-7,.,many,CASRFSYEQYF,TGCGCCAGCAGATTCTCCTACGAGCAGTACTTC
TRBV5-8,TRBJ1-2,.,few,CASSREGGHTF,TGTGCCAGCAGCCGCGAAGGGGGACACACCTTC
TRBV7-3,TRBJ2-5,TRBD1,few,CASSVGGGNQETQYF,TGTGCCAGCAGCGTAGGGGGCGGAAACCAAGAGACCCAGTACTTC
TRBV7-9,TRBJ2-5,.,few,CASSLVLRADQETQYF,TGTGCCAGCAGCTTAGTTTTGCGGGCGGACCAAGAGACCCAGTACTTC
TRBV6-4,TRBJ2-3,TRBD2,many,CASSESGLASSDTQYF,TGTGCCAGCAGTGAATCGGGACTAGCATCTTCAGATACGCAGTATTTT
TRBV6-5,TRBJ1-1,.,few,CASSYLPGTEAFF,TGTGCCAGCAGTTACTTACCAGGGACTGAAGCTTTCTTT
TRBV5-6,TRBJ2-3,.,.,CASSVTSTDTQYF,TGTGCCAGCAGCGTCACTAGCACAGATACGCAGTATTTT
TRBV27,TRBJ1-2,TRBD1,.,CASSRSRDRGGYTF,TGTGCCAGCAGTAGAAGCCGGGACAGGGGCGGCTACACCTTC
TRBV7-8,TRBJ2-5,TRBD1,once,CASSLAGTGQETQYF,TGTGCCAGCAGCTTAGCCGGGACAGGCCAAGAGACCCAGTACTTC
TRBV28,TRBJ2-5,.,.,CASRPSSPETQYF,TGTGCCAGCAGGCCTTCCAGCCCAGAGACCCAGTACTTC
TRBV18,TRBJ1-5,.,few,CASSISGQGNQPQHF,TGTGCCAGCTCCATTAGCGGGCAGGGGAATCAGCCCCAGCATTTT
TRBV27,TRBJ1-1,.,.,CASSAGWGLPGAFF,TGTGCCAGCAGTGCAGGGTGGGGGTTACCGGGCGCTTTCTTT
TRBV29-1,TRBJ1-1,.,.,CSVEVLSGTEAFF,TGCAGCGTTGAGGTGCTGAGTGGCACTGAAGCTTTCTTT
TRBV6-6,TRBJ1-1,.,few,CASRAVDGTEAFF,TGTGCCAGCAGGGCTGTGGATGGCACTGAAGCTTTCTTT
TRBV9,TRBJ2-3,TRBD2,.,CASSVELAGYTDTQYF,TGTGCCAGCAGCGTAGAACTAGCGGGGTACACAGATACGCAGTATTTT
TRBV6-1,TRBJ1-2,TRBD1,few,CASSDLWTGSYGYTF,TGTGCCAGCAGTGATCTATGGACAGGAAGCTATGGCTACACCTTC
TRBV19,TRBJ2-2,TRBD1,.,CASSMNRGRSTGELFF,TGTGCCAGTAGTATGAACAGGGGGCGCAGCACCGGGGAGCTGTTTTTT
TRBV28,TRBJ2-7,.,few,CASRTVGYEQYF,TGTGCCAGCAGGACAGTGGGGTACGAGCAGTACTTC